This TCR beta chain stems from a study of CD8+CD57+ T cells in acquired aplastic anemia. General observations from the study: About 29 sequences, all CD8+ CDR3, were shared between patients and controls.

TCR beta VDJ combinations and CDR3 sequences were profiled from genomic DNA. MiXCR, applied by TCRdb to the reads, yields one record per CDR3 protein. This table has roughly 81,000 distinct CDR3 sequences, 40% to 50% appearing once. This clonotype has more than one count but fewer than ten. The antigen is undetermined. The clonotype was recovered from a human donor in good health, serving as a control. The sequenced sample consisted of sorted CD4+, CD8+, or CD8+CD57+ T cells (not recorded which) from PBMCs.

The chain's CDR3 is CASSFGPNTIYF. The CDR3 coding sequence is TGTGCCAGCAGCTTCGGACCGAACACCATATATTTT. V and J are TRBV14 and TRBJ1-3; the D is unclear. Per the germline V gene, CDR1 is SGHDN and CDR2 is FVKESK. V gave up 5 bases and J gave up 7 bases, with 9 bases separating them. The CDR3 runs to 12 residues.